In this sample, the clone carrying this T cell receptor (beta chain) turned up many times. The sample comes from a study of patients and donors after allogeneic stem cell transplantation. MiXCR, run by TCRdb on the RT-PCR reads, gives a single entry per CDR3 protein. Here the sample spans roughly 880,000 distinct CDR3 sequences, roughly 18% being singletons. With 2 bases removed from V and 4 bases from J, the gap between germline ends came to 14 bases. Germline-derived CDR1 and CDR2 are SEHNR and FQNEAQ (reference sequence). The CDR3 loop spans 15 amino acids. The source of this sequence is a human donor who was either an allogeneic HSCT recipient or a stem cell or donor lymphocyte infusion donor (not recorded which). It is not recorded whose cells these are; they may come from a transplant donor. The chain couples TRBV7-9 to TRBJ1-1; D may be TRBD1 (5 bases). The sequencing sample was made of blood, either unsorted or a sorted T cell fraction (not recorded which). The CDR3 region is CASSLSGEAGTEAFF. The CDR3, as DNA: TGTGCCAGCAGCTTATCGGGGGAAGCGGGCACTGAAGCTTTCTTT.